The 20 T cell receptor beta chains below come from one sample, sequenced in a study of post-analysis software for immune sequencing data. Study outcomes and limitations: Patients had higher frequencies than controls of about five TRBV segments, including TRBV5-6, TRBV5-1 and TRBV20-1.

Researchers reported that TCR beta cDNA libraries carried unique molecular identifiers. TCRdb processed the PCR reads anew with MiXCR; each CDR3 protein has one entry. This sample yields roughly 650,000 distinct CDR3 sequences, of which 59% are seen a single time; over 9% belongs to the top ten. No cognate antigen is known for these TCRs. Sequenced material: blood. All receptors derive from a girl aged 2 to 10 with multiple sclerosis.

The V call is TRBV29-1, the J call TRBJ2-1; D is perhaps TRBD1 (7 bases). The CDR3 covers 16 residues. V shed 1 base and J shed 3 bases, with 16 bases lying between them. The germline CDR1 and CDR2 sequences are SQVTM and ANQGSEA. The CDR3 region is CSVEGGDSFYYNEQFF. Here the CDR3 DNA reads TGCAGCGTTGAAGGGGGGGACAGCTTTTACTACAATGAGCAGTTCTTC.

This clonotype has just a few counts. The CDR3 protein is CSALAGNSPLHF. CDR3 coding DNA: TGCAGTGCTCTTGCCGGGAATTCACCCCTCCACTTT. The chain carries TRBV20-1 and TRBJ1-6; D unresolved. This CDR3 is 12 amino acids long. Trimming took 5 bases from V and 7 from J, leaving 9 bases between them. Germline values: CDR1 DFQATT, CDR2 SNEGSKA (reference sequence).

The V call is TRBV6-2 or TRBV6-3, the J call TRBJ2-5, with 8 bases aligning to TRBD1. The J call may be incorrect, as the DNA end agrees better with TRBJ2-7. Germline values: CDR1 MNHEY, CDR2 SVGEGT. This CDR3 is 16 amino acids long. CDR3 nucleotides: TGTGCCAGCAGTTACAGTAAGGGACAGGTGTCCTACGAGCAGTACTTC. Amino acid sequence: CASSYSKGQVSYEQYF.

The CDR3 coding sequence is TGTGCCAGCAGTTTATACCCCGGGACTAGCGGGACCTACGAGCAGTACTTC. This gives the protein CASSLYPGTSGTYEQYF. This chain links TRBV28 with TRBJ2-5, with 13 bases matching TRBD2. The J call could be wrong; TRBJ2-7 is a better fit for the DNA end. CDR3 length equals 17 residues. The V gene's germline CDR1 is MDHEN and CDR2 SYDVKM.

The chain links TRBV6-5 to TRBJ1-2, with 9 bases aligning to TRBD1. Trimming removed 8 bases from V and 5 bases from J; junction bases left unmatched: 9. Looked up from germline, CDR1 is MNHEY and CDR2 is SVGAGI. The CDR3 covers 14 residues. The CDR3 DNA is TGTGCCAGCGGGTACAGGGGGCGGAATTATGGCTACACCTTC. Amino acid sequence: CASGYRGRNYGYTF.

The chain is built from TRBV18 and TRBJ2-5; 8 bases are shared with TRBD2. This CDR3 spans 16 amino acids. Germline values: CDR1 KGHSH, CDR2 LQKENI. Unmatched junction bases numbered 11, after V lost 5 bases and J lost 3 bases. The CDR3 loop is CASSSTHGLAEETQYF. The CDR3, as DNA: TGTGCCAGCTCAAGTACACACGGACTAGCCGAAGAGACCCAGTACTTC.

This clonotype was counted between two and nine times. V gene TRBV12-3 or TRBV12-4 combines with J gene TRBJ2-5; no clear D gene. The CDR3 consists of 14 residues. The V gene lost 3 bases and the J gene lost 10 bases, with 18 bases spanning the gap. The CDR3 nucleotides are TGTGCCAGCAGTTTGAGTTGGCCCAGAAAGATCCAGTACTTC. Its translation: CASSLSWPRKIQYF.

The CDR3 DNA reads as TGTGCCAGCAGACCATGGCGGGAGGCGTCTGGTGCCAATGAGCAGTACTTC. Protein sequence: CASRPWREASGANEQYF. The V call is TRBV25-1, the J call TRBJ2-5; 8 positions agree with TRBD2. Germline CDR1 and CDR2: MGHDK and SYGVNS. The CDR3 totals 17 residues. Germline trimming cut 6 bases from V and 11 bases from J; bases unmatched to any gene: 23.

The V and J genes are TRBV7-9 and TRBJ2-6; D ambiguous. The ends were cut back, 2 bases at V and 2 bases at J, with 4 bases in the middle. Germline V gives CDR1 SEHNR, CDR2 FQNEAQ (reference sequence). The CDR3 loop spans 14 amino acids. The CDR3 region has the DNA TGTGCCAGCAGCTTAATCACTGGGGCCAACGTCCTGACTTTC. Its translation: CASSLITGANVLTF.

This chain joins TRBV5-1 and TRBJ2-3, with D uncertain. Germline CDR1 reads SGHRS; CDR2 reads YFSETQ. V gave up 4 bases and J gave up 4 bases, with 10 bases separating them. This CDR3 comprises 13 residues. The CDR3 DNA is TGCGCCAGCAGCCCCCGACATCCAGATACGCAGTATTTT. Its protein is CASSPRHPDTQYF.

The CDR3 is CASSREVTDTQYF. In DNA form, the CDR3 reads TGTGCCAGCTCCAGGGAAGTCACAGATACGCAGTATTTT. The chain links TRBV9 to TRBJ2-3; tentatively, D is TRBD1 (5 bases). The CDR3 spans 13 residues. Per germline, CDR1 SGDLS and CDR2 YYNGEE. Deletions cut 7 bases from V and 2 bases from J, with 11 bases between.

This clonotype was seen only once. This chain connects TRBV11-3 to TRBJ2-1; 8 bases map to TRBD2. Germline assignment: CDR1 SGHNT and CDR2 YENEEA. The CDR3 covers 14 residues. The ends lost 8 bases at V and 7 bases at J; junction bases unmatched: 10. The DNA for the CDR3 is TGTGCCAGCGGCCTCCCGGGACTAGGGAATGAGCAGTTCTTC. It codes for CASGLPGLGNEQFF.

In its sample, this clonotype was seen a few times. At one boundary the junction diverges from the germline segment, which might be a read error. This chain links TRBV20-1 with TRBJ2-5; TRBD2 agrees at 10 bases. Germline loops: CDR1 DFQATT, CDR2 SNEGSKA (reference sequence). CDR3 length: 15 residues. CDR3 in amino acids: CSSSLGLADQETQYF. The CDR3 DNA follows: TGCAGTTCTAGCCTAGGACTAGCGGACCAAGAGACCCAGTACTTC.

In DNA form, the CDR3 reads TGTGCCACCTTACTACGGGAGGGAACCTACGAGCAGTACTTC. This gives the protein CATLLREGTYEQYF. This sequence joins TRBV6-5 and TRBJ2-7, with 8 bases that match TRBD2. Germline-derived CDR1 and CDR2 are MNHEY and SVGAGI. The CDR3 runs 14 residues. With V trimmed by 10 bases and J by 2 bases, 10 bases remained unmatched.

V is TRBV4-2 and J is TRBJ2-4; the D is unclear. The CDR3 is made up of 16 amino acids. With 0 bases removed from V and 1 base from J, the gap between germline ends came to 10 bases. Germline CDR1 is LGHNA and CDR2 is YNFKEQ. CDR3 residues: CASSQEDGRAKNIQYF. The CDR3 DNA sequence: TGTGCCAGCAGCCAAGAAGACGGCCGCGCCAAAAACATTCAGTACTTC.

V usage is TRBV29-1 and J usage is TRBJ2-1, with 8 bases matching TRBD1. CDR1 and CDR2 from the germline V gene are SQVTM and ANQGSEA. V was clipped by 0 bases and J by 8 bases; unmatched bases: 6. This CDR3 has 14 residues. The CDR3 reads CSVEDGQGGYEQFF. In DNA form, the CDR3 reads TGCAGCGTTGAAGACGGACAGGGTGGATATGAGCAGTTCTTC.

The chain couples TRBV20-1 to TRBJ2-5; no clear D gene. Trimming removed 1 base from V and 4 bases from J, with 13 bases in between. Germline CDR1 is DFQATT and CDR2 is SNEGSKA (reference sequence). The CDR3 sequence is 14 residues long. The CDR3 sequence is CSARVGGDPETQYF. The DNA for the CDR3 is TGCAGTGCTAGAGTAGGTGGGGATCCAGAGACCCAGTACTTC.

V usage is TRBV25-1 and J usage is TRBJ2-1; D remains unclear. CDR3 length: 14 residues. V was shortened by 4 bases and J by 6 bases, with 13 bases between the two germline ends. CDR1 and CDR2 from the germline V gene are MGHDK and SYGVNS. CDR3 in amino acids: CASSGTDPPNEQFF. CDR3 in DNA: TGTGCCAGCAGTGGGACGGATCCCCCCAATGAGCAGTTCTTC.

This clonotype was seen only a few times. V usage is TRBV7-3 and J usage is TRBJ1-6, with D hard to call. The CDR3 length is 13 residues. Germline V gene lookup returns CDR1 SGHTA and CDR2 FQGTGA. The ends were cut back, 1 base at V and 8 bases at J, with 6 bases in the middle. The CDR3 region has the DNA TGTGCCAGCAGCTTAAACCCCGATTCACCCCTCCACTTT. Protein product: CASSLNPDSPLHF. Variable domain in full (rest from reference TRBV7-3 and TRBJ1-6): GAGVSQTPSNKVTEKGKYVELRCDPISGHTALYWYRQSLGQGPEFLIYFQGTGAADDSGLPNDRFFAVRPEGSVSTLKIQRTERGDSAVYLCASSLNPDSPLHFGNGTRLTVT.

CDR3 sequence reads: CASSFRAPEGAQYF. The CDR3 coding sequence is TGTGCCAGCAGCTTCAGGGCCCCGGAAGGGGCCCAGTACTTC. The chain uses TRBV7-2 and TRBJ2-5; D perhaps matches TRBD1 (5 bases). With 3 bases removed from V and 9 bases from J, the gap between germline ends came to 17 bases. CDR1 is SGHTA and CDR2 is FQGNSA in the germline V gene. This CDR3 has 14 amino acids.